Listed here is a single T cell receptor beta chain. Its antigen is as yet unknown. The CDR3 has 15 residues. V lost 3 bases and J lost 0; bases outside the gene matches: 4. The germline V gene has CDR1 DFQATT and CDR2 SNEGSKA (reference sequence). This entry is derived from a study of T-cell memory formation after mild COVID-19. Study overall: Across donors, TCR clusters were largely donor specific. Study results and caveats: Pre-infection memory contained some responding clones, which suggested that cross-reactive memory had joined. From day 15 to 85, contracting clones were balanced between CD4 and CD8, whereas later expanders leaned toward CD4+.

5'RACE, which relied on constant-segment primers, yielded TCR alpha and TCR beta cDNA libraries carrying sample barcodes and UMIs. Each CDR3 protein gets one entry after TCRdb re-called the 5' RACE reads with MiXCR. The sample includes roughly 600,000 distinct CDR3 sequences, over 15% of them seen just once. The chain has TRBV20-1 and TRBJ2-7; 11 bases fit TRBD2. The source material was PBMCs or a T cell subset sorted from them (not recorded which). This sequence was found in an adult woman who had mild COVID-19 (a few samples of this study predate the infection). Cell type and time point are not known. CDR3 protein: CSARELAGVSYEQYF. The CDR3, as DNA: TGCAGTGCTAGGGAACTAGCGGGGGTCTCCTACGAGCAGTACTTC.